This T cell receptor (beta chain) was captured in a study of blood T cell repertoires in COVID-19 (dated by TCRdb to about 2020). Broadly, across the study: Samples from collaborators originated in the United States, Italy and Spain and spanned both the acute and convalescent phases of COVID-19. Subjects who had been exposed to COVID-19, were actively infected with it, or had recovered from it provided the deeply sampled blood TCRbeta repertoires that made up the dataset. Nearly every sample came with metadata listing a de-identified subject ID, COVID-19 status, age in years and sex. The repertoires were released in a freely available public database meant as a resource for research on the immune response to SARS-CoV-2. The samples were drawn from two sources: the first 160 participants of the ongoing ImmuneRACE study, and 1,254 subjects contributed by 6 global collaborators. Where available, HLA class I and class II types were obtained from metadata supplied by the sample provider rather than from assay-based typing. The prospective study material was composed of cDNA or gDNA derived from T cells, B-cell-depleted T cells, or PBMCs. The paper as a whole reports these results and caveats: How much clinical and demographic metadata was included differed by source and by participant, and the metadata was provided uncurated.

TCRbeta CDR3 regions were amplified from genomic DNA by means of the immunoSEQ Assay, a bias-controlled multiplex PCR. Regarding the original processing steps: The number of nucleated cells in each sample was estimated from the amplification of reference gene primers within the assay. To quantify the absolute abundance of each unique TCRbeta CDR3 rearrangement, sequence reads were collapsed and filtered. For each sample, productive Simpson clonality was calculated as the square root of Simpson's diversity index across productive rearrangements. TCRdb's version of the immuneACCESS table is confined to in-frame rearrangements and falls short of the full clone set. An unresolved V gene accounts for under half of the shortfall where checked; the remainder is of unknown origin. The V and J calls and clone size come from that table; D and trimming were worked out from the DNA. The sample table shows 200,000 to 250,000 clones, and more than 65% are seen once. The top ten clonotypes cover roughly 2.3% of the sample.

V loses 4 bases of germline sequence and J loses 6 bases, and the interval between the two ends is 19 bases. CDR1 and CDR2 (LNHDA, SQIVND) derive from the germline V gene (reference sequence). The CDR3 starts with the cysteine, ends with the phenylalanine, and has 15 residues. Only the CDR3 DNA stays, 45 bases, in frame from base 1. Collaborating institutions collected whole blood in K2EDTA tubes following their own protocols. For TCRbeta analysis, collaborator samples were shipped as frozen whole blood, as isolated PBMCs, or as DNA extracted from either sample type. As to this clone: Its antigen remains undetermined. Base qualities are missing; no much larger clone stands one base away.

Sequenced sample: peripheral blood. Here the chain combines TRBV19 and TRBJ2-7; the D gene is possibly TRBD1, with 6 bases matching. The TCR sequence derives from a woman in her fifties or sixties with acute or convalescent COVID-19. The DNA is TGTGCCAGTAGTACCTTACAGGGAATAAGGTCCGAGCAGTACTTC. Translated, it reads CASSTLQGIRSEQYF.